Listed here are 27 T cell receptor beta chains from one sample, sequenced in a study of T cell repertoires in cytomegalovirus infection (dated by TCRdb to about 2019). These receptors have no identified antigens. Sequencing used an Illumina HiSeq 1500. Using fastp at Q25 and MiXCR, TCRdb reprocessed the public reads and kept productive beta chains. All rows with the same CDR3 protein become a single entry with the most common DNA and genes. This sample is represented by about 310,000 distinct CDR3 sequences; around a quarter of them were singletons. The ten largest clones capture roughly 13% of the sample. The treatment or condition label of this sample denotes: in vitro stimulation with specific CMV peptide epitopes to enrich CMV-specific T cells. This specimen was cultured PBMCs, taken from culture after CMV antigen stimulation. These TCRs come from a human donor in good health (CMV status not recorded). Some clones in this sample may be carry-over from other donors' samples.

This clonotype was seen only a few times. This sequence joins TRBV12-3 or TRBV12-4 and TRBJ2-6, with TRBD1 matching over 8 bases. This CDR3 comprises 18 residues. V dropped 5 bases and J dropped 0; count of bases not matched to a gene: 9. The CDR3, as DNA: TGTGCCAGCAGTAACAGGGGGAGCGCCAGCTCTGGGGCCAACGTCCTGACTTTC. Protein: CASSNRGSASSGANVLTF.

This clonotype appeared many times. This chain uses TRBV10-3 with TRBJ2-1, with unresolved D. This CDR3 region has 12 residues. The germline CDR1 and CDR2 sequences are ENHRY and SYGVKD. The V and J ends lost 3 bases and 5 bases respectively, with 5 bases between them. The CDR3 region has the DNA TGTGCCATCAGTGACCCGAACAATGAGCAGTTCTTC. Protein sequence: CAISDPNNEQFF.

V gene TRBV30 combines with J gene TRBJ2-1, with TRBD2 as a possible D gene (5 bases). Germline loops: CDR1 GTSNPN, CDR2 SVGIG (reference sequence). The CDR3 is made up of 14 amino acids. Deletions cut 4 bases from V and 9 bases from J, with 19 bases between. The CDR3, as DNA: TGTGCCTGGAATCGGGGAAAGGCTTTACCTGAGCAGTTCTTC. As protein: CAWNRGKALPEQFF.

This clonotype was observed a handful of times. The V call is TRBV4-1, the J call TRBJ2-7, with 8 nucleotides matching TRBD2. Germline V lookup: CDR1 MGHRA, CDR2 YSYEKL. The CDR3 totals 16 residues. V was pared by 0 bases and J by 0 bases, with 4 bases of the junction left unmatched. The CDR3 DNA sequence: TGCGCCAGCAGCCAAGAACCGGGAGGGTCCTCCTACGAGCAGTACTTC. Amino acid sequence: CASSQEPGGSSYEQYF.

The CDR3 loop reads CASSPASGTYEQYF. The CDR3 bases are TGTGCCAGCAGCCCGGCTAGCGGTACCTACGAGCAGTACTTC. V usage is TRBV11-3 and J usage is TRBJ2-7; 7 bases agree with TRBD2. This CDR3 has 14 residues. J lost 2 bases, V lost 5 bases, and 6 bases had no gene match. Per the germline V gene, CDR1 is SGHNT and CDR2 is YENEEA.

The chain employs TRBV5-6 and TRBJ1-2, with a weak D call TRBD1 (6 bases). V was clipped by 4 bases and J by 3 bases, with 13 bases between them. The CDR3 covers 14 residues. The germline gives CDR1 SGHDT, CDR2 YYEEEE. CDR3 loop: CASSARGRDYGYTF. For the CDR3, the DNA is TGTGCCAGCAGCGCCCGGGGGCGGGACTATGGCTACACCTTC.

The chain links TRBV7-8 to TRBJ1-1; D gene unclear. From germline, CDR1 is SGHVS and CDR2 FQNEAQ. The CDR3 contains 14 residues. V was pared by 5 bases and J by 1 base, with 11 bases between. The chain's CDR3 is CASSPTPQNTEAFF. CDR3 nucleotides: TGTGCCAGCAGCCCAACCCCCCAGAACACTGAAGCTTTCTTT.

The gene calls are TRBV7-6 and TRBJ2-5; 9 bases fit TRBD2. The trim removed 1 base at V and 2 bases at J, leaving 2 bases unmatched. The CDR3 contains 15 residues. The germline CDR1 and CDR2 sequences are SGHVS and FNYEAQ. CDR3 residues: CASSLVAGVQETQYF. CDR3 DNA: TGTGCCAGCAGCTTAGTAGCGGGGGTACAAGAGACCCAGTACTTC.

This clonotype was counted a few times. V gene TRBV11-3 combines with J gene TRBJ2-5; D perhaps matches TRBD2 (6 bases). There are 15 residues in the CDR3. CDR1 and CDR2 (germline): SGHNT, YENEEA. The V and J ends lost 0 bases and 7 bases respectively, with 15 bases between them. The CDR3 coding sequence is TGTGCCAGCAGCTTAGAGAATAGGATCGGGGGGACCCAGTACTTC. As protein: CASSLENRIGGTQYF.

This clonotype has more than one count but fewer than ten. The chain carries TRBV7-2 and TRBJ2-3; possibly TRBD2 for D (5 bases). Per the germline V gene, CDR1 is SGHTA and CDR2 is FQGNSA. The CDR3 extends over 16 amino acids. V was trimmed by 5 bases and J by 0 bases, leaving 15 bases between them. The DNA for the CDR3 is TGTGCCAGCAGCGTGGGTCGAGCGGCCAGCACAGATACGCAGTATTTT. This translates into CASSVGRAASTDTQYF.

This clonotype was counted a few times. The rearrangement links TRBV6-1 to TRBJ2-7, with 9 bases aligning to TRBD1. Germline CDR1 MNHNS, CDR2 SASEGT. There are 16 residues in the CDR3. J lost 3 bases, V lost 5 bases, and 11 bases had no gene match. The CDR3 loop is CASSSGRTGEVYEQYF. CDR3 coding DNA: TGTGCCAGCAGTTCGGGGAGGACAGGGGAGGTCTACGAGCAGTACTTC.

The chain joins TRBV4-1 to TRBJ1-3, with D possibly being TRBD1 (5 bases). Germline V lookup: CDR1 MGHRA, CDR2 YSYEKL. The CDR3 runs 18 residues. Trimming removed 0 bases at V and 0 bases at J, with 15 bases between. The CDR3, as DNA: TGCGCCAGCAGCCAAGAGGGACCAGACATTTCCTCTGGAAACACCATATATTTT. It encodes CASSQEGPDISSGNTIYF.

V is TRBV7-9 and J is TRBJ1-1, with D unresolved. This CDR3 has 15 amino acids. Trimming took off 5 bases at V and 0 bases at J, with 13 bases between the two ends. Germline V CDR1 and CDR2: SEHNR, FQNEAQ (reference sequence). The CDR3 loop is CASSPPGRLNTEAFF. The CDR3 DNA follows: TGTGCCAGCAGCCCGCCGGGCAGATTGAACACTGAAGCTTTCTTT. Supplemented by reference TRBV7-9 and TRBJ1-1, the full variable domain reads DTGVSQNPRHKITKRGQNVTFRCDPISEHNRLYWYRQTLGQGPEFLTYFQNEAQLEKSRLLSDRFSAERPKGSFSTLEIQRTEQGDSAMYLCASSPPGRLNTEAFFGQGTRLTVV.

In this sample, this clonotype turned up a few times. The chain employs TRBV12-3 or TRBV12-4 and TRBJ2-1; D possibly corresponds to TRBD2 (5 bases). V gave up 6 bases and J gave up 7 bases, with 13 bases separating them. The CDR3 is 13 residues long. The CDR3 bases are TGTGCCAGCAGCCGCTGGGAGCCAAATGAGCAGTTCTTC. As protein: CASSRWEPNEQFF.

The DNA of the CDR3 is TGCAGTGCGCGACGGACGGGAGAGTATGAAGCTTTCTTT. Residues: CSARRTGEYEAFF. J is TRBJ1-1 and V is TRBV20-1; D is uncertain. Trimming stripped 6 bases from V and 7 bases from J, with 18 bases between. Germline CDR1 and CDR2: DFQATT and SNEGSKA (reference sequence). CDR3 length: 13 residues.

This rearrangement joins TRBV2 to TRBJ2-3, with 11 bases identical to TRBD2. Germline V CDR1 and CDR2: SNHLY, FYNNEI. CDR3 size: 14 residues. V trimming: 6 bases; J trimming: 8 bases; junction bases outside the gene matches: 7. The CDR3 DNA sequence: TGTGCCAGCAGCCCCGGGACTAGCGGCTTTACGCAGTATTTT. This sequence encodes CASSPGTSGFTQYF. The entire variable domain, with the rest obtained from reference TRBV2 and TRBJ2-3, is as follows: EPEVTQTPSHQVTQMGQEVILRCVPISNHLYFYWYRQILGQKVEFLVSFYNNEISEKSEIFDDQFSVERPDGSNFTLKIRSTKLEDSAMYFCASSPGTSGFTQYFGPGTRLTVL.

This clonotype was seen once. This sequence joins TRBV29-1 and TRBJ2-5; D remains unclear. With 5 bases removed from V and 5 bases from J, the gap between germline ends came to 15 bases. The CDR3 extends over 13 amino acids. The germline V gene has CDR1 SQVTM and CDR2 ANQGSEA. The CDR3 DNA follows: TGCAGCGTTCTGCCAACCAACGGGGAGACCCAGTACTTC. As protein: CSVLPTNGETQYF. The full variable domain, its missing parts supplied by reference TRBV29-1 and TRBJ2-5, is SAVISQKPSRDICQRGTSLTIQCQVDSQVTMMFWYRQQPGQSLTLIATANQGSEATYESGFVIDKFPISRPNLTFSTLTVSNMSPEDSSIYLCSVLPTNGETQYFGPGTRLLVL.

V and J are TRBV10-3 and TRBJ2-2; weak D call: TRBD1 (6 bases). Trimming removed 6 bases at V and 3 bases at J, with 14 bases between. In germline, CDR1 is ENHRY, CDR2 SYGVKD. The CDR3 contains 15 residues. CDR3 bases: TGTGCCATCAGGCCACAGGGCGGCGACACCGGGGAGCTGTTTTTT. Translation gives CAIRPQGGDTGELFF.

This clonotype has just a few counts. The rearrangement joins TRBV4-2 to TRBJ2-1, with 7 bases matching TRBD1. The CDR3 runs 14 residues. Germline V lookup: CDR1 LGHNA, CDR2 YNFKEQ. V shed 4 bases, J shed 6 bases, and the junction held 6 bases outside the gene matches. CDR3 residues: CASSPPDRSNEQFF. In DNA form, the CDR3 reads TGTGCCAGCAGCCCCCCGGACAGGAGCAATGAGCAGTTCTTC.

This chain links TRBV20-1 with TRBJ2-7; 10 nucleotides line up with TRBD2. There are 13 residues in the CDR3. V gave up 3 bases and J gave up 4 bases; unmatched junction bases: 3. Germline values: CDR1 DFQATT, CDR2 SNEGSKA (reference sequence). CDR3 region: CSARGLAKYEQYF. The CDR3 DNA reads as TGCAGTGCTAGGGGACTAGCGAAATACGAGCAGTACTTC.

This clonotype has more than one count but fewer than ten. V usage is TRBV7-2 and J usage is TRBJ1-4; 8 bases are a match to TRBD1. The germline CDR1 and CDR2 sequences are SGHTA and FQGNSA. The CDR3 contains 14 residues. J gave up 7 bases and V 5 bases, and 6 bases lay outside the gene matches. Written as DNA, the CDR3 is TGTGCCAGCAGCCCAAGGCAGGGGGCTGAAAAACTGTTTTTT. Translation gives CASSPRQGAEKLFF.

This clonotype turned up a few times. This rearrangement joins TRBV6-2 or TRBV6-3 to TRBJ2-7; TRBD1 agrees at 9 bases. Germline V gene sequence: CDR1 MNHEY, CDR2 SVGEGT. Trimming took 5 bases from V and 3 from J; bases not matched to a gene: 11. This CDR3 spans 16 amino acids. The CDR3: CASSLGQGAFRYEQYV. The CDR3 region has the DNA TGTGCCAGCAGTCTGGGACAGGGCGCCTTTCGCTACGAGCAGTACGTC.

The rearrangement links TRBV12-3 or TRBV12-4 to TRBJ2-1; 11 bases map to TRBD2. V shed 5 bases, J shed 6 bases, and the junction held 24 bases outside the gene matches. This CDR3 is built from 21 residues. The CDR3 region is CASSALLGAGTSGFWGNEQFF. In DNA form, the CDR3 reads TGTGCCAGCAGTGCTTTATTAGGCGCCGGGACTAGCGGTTTTTGGGGCAATGAGCAGTTCTTC.

Within the sample, this clonotype is medium-sized. The genes are TRBV5-5 and TRBJ2-1, with 10 bases fitting TRBD2. V shed 3 bases, J shed 4 bases, and the junction held 7 bases outside the gene matches. CDR1 and CDR2 from the germline V gene are SGHKS and YYEKEE (reference sequence). The CDR3 totals 16 residues. The chain's CDR3 is CASSSSSSGGYNEQFF. DNA for the CDR3: TGTGCCAGCAGCTCGTCTTCTAGCGGGGGATACAATGAGCAGTTCTTC.

The chain joins TRBV19 to TRBJ2-3, with 7 bases fitting TRBD2. CDR3 length: 14 residues. Germline V CDR1 and CDR2: LNHDA, SQIVND (reference sequence). Losses at the gene ends were 6 bases for V and 1 base for J; bases not matched to a gene: 4. CDR3 amino acids: CASRGAGRTDTQYF. The DNA for the CDR3 is TGTGCCAGTAGGGGAGCGGGACGCACAGATACGCAGTATTTT.

V is TRBV23-1 and J is TRBJ2-5; TRBD1 matches 10 bases. TRBV23-1 is flagged as an ORF with uncertain function. This CDR3 has 17 amino acids. CDR3 residues: CPSSGSRDRGYLETQYF. CDR3 nucleotide sequence: TGCCCTAGCAGCGGGTCCCGGGACAGGGGTTACTTGGAGACCCAGTACTTC.

V gene TRBV6-5 combines with J gene TRBJ2-2; 8 bases agree with TRBD1. With V trimmed by 8 bases and J by 2 bases, 7 bases remained unmatched. From germline, CDR1 is MNHEY and CDR2 SVGAGI. This CDR3 has 15 amino acids. The DNA for the CDR3 is TGTGCCAGCCACGCTGGACAGGGTAACACCGGGGAGCTGTTTTTT. As protein: CASHAGQGNTGELFF.